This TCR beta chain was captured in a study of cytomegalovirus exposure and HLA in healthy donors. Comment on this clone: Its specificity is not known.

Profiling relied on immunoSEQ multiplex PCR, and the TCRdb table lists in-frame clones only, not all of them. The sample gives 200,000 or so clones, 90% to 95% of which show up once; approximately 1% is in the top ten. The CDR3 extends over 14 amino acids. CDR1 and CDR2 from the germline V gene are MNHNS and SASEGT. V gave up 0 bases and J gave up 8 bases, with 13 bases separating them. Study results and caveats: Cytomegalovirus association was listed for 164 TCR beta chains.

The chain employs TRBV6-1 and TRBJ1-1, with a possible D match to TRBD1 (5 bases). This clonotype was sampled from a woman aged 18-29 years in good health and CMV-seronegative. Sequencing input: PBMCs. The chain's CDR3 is CASSEAQGNREAFF. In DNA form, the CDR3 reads TGTGCCAGCAGTGAAGCGCAGGGTAACAGGGAAGCTTTCTTT.